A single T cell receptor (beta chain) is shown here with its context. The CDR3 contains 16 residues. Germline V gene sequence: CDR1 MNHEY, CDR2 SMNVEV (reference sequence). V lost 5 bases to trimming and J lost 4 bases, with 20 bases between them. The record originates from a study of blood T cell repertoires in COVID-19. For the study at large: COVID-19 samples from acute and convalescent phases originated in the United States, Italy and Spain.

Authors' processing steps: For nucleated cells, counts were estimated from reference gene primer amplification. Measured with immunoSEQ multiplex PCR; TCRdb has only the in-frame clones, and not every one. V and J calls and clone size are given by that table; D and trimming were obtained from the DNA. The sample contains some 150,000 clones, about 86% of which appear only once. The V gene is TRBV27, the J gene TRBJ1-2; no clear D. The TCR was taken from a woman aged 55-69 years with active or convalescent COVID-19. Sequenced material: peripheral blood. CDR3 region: CASSPLPPGTTYGYTF. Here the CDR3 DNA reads TGTGCCAGCAGTCCCCTCCCACCGGGAACTACCTATGGCTACACCTTC.